Presented here are 13 T cell receptor beta chains from one specimen sequenced in a study of OX40 agonist ivuxolimab in advanced cancers. The table came from immunoSEQ multiplex PCR; TCRdb's copy has only in-frame clones and leaves some out. The table shows 55,000 to 65,000 clones, with around 84% occurring only once. The specimen was CD4+ or CD8+ T cells sorted from blood, collected in a trial of the OX40 agonist ivuxolimab. The receptors come from an adult with an advanced solid tumor such as melanoma, head and neck, liver or kidney cancer.

The chain links TRBV29-1 to TRBJ2-5; TRBD2 matches 11 bases. V lost 7 bases and J lost 6; bases outside the gene matches: 7. Germline-derived CDR1 and CDR2 are SQVTM and ANQGSEA. CDR3 length: 13 residues. The CDR3 DNA reads TGCAGCGCCCGATCTAGCGGGGGGAAGACCCAGTACTTC. This translates into CSARSSGGKTQYF.

The V call is TRBV6-1, the J call TRBJ2-7; 9 positions agree with TRBD1. The CDR3 contains 13 residues. The V gene end was trimmed by 8 bases and the J gene end by 3 bases; junction bases not matched to a gene: 5. The germline V gene encodes CDR1 MNHNS and CDR2 SASEGT. The DNA for the CDR3 is TGTGCCAGCCGGGACAGGGTTGTCTACGAGCAGTACTTC. This translates into CASRDRVVYEQYF.

This clone has more than one count but fewer than ten. J is TRBJ2-7 and V is TRBV7-9; D may be TRBD1 (5 bases). V was shortened by 5 bases and J by 0 bases, with 8 bases between the two germline ends. Germline assignment: CDR1 SEHNR and CDR2 FQNEAQ (reference sequence). There are 13 residues in the CDR3. CDR3 sequence reads: CASSMTVSYEQYF. The CDR3 bases are TGTGCCAGCAGCATGACAGTCTCCTACGAGCAGTACTTC. Looking up the rest from reference TRBV7-9 and TRBJ2-7 gives the full variable domain: DTGVSQNPRHKITKRGQNVTFRCDPISEHNRLYWYRQTLGQGPEFLTYFQNEAQLEKSRLLSDRFSAERPKGSFSTLEIQRTEQGDSAMYLCASSMTVSYEQYFGPGTRLTVT.

This clone is labeled medium-sized. V is TRBV10-3 and J is TRBJ2-4; D unclear. This CDR3 is 16 amino acids long. Trimming took 0 bases from V and 1 from J, leaving 10 bases between them. Germline-derived CDR1 and CDR2 are ENHRY and SYGVKD. The CDR3 spells CAISESGEGAKNIQYF. In nucleotides, the CDR3 is TGTGCCATCAGTGAGTCTGGGGAAGGGGCCAAAAACATTCAGTACTTC.

The chain employs TRBV4-1 and TRBJ2-3; possible D gene TRBD2, 6 bases. The CDR3 totals 17 residues. Trimming cost V 0 bases and J 3 bases, with 16 bases left between them. CDR1 is MGHRA, CDR2 YSYEKL, per germline. CDR3 in DNA: TGCGCCAGCAGCCAAGATACGGAGGGCACCCGGACAGATACGCAGTATTTT. Translation gives CASSQDTEGTRTDTQYF.

The chain's CDR3 is CASSDQDTTYGYTF. CDR3 sequence (DNA): TGCGCCAGCAGTGATCAGGACACAACCTATGGCTACACCTTC. The chain carries TRBV10-2 and TRBJ1-2; D is possibly TRBD1 (5 bases). Trimming cost V 3 bases and J 4 bases, with 12 bases left between them. The CDR3 is 14 residues long. The V gene's germline CDR1 is WSHSY and CDR2 SAAADI.

The chain links TRBV7-6 to TRBJ2-2, with D possibly matching TRBD1 (6 bases). Germline CDR1 SGHVS, CDR2 FNYEAQ. Trimming cost V 5 bases and J 4 bases, with 8 bases left between them. The CDR3 spans 13 residues. CDR3 protein: CASSPGVTGELFF. DNA of the CDR3: TGTGCCAGCAGCCCAGGGGTCACCGGGGAGCTGTTTTTT.

The chain employs TRBV6-1 and TRBJ1-2; unclear D gene. Per germline, CDR1 MNHNS and CDR2 SASEGT. The V end lost 2 bases, the J end lost 5 bases, and 12 bases lay between the germline ends. The CDR3 is 14 amino acids. CDR3 loop: CASSERPGGYGYTF. CDR3 DNA sequence: TGTGCCAGCAGTGAAAGACCCGGTGGGTATGGCTACACCTTC.

This clone ranks as medium-sized. The chain has TRBV19 and TRBJ1-6, with 7 nucleotides matching TRBD1. The CDR3 covers 15 residues. Germline CDR1 LNHDA, CDR2 SQIVND (reference sequence). V lost 7 bases and J lost 9; bases outside the gene matches: 12. The chain's CDR3 is CASTPRGVSGSPLHF. As DNA, the CDR3 is TGTGCCAGTACCCCCAGGGGGGTTTCGGGTTCACCCCTCCACTTT. Based on the CDR3 plus reference TRBV19 and TRBJ1-6, the full variable domain is DGGITQSPKYLFRKEGQNVTLSCEQNLNHDAMYWYRQDPGQGLRLIYYSQIVNDFQKGDIAEGYSVSREKKESFPLTVTSAQKNPTAFYLCASTPRGVSGSPLHFGNGTRLTVT.

This chain links TRBV6-1 with TRBJ2-3, with D unresolved. The CDR3 loop spans 17 amino acids. CDR1 is MNHNS and CDR2 is SASEGT in the germline V gene. Trimming removed 3 bases from V and 4 bases from J, with 20 bases in between. The CDR3 reads CASSDFRGPLRADTQYF. The CDR3 nucleotides are TGTGCCAGCAGTGACTTTCGCGGTCCACTACGGGCAGATACGCAGTATTTT.

The chain carries TRBV5-1 and TRBJ2-7; the match to TRBD2 covers 11 bases. CDR1 and CDR2 from the germline V gene are SGHRS and YFSETQ. V trimming: 4 bases; J trimming: 0 bases; junction bases outside the gene matches: 3. The CDR3 is 15 residues long. DNA for the CDR3: TGCGCCAGCAGCCAAGGGACTAGCGGCTCCTACGAGCAGTACTTC. It codes for CASSQGTSGSYEQYF. Drawing the rest from reference TRBV5-1 and TRBJ2-7, the complete variable domain is KAGVTQTPRYLIKTRGQQVTLSCSPISGHRSVSWYQQTPGQGLQFLFEYFSETQRNKGNFPGRFSGRQFSNSRSEMNVSTLELGDSALYLCASSQGTSGSYEQYFGPGTRLTVT.

This rearrangement joins TRBV16 to TRBJ1-1, with a possible D match to TRBD1 (6 bases). V lost 0 bases and J 7 bases, leaving 12 bases between the germline ends. The CDR3 consists of 14 residues. From germline, CDR1 is KGHSY and CDR2 FQNENV. This chain's CDR3 is CASSQSRTVIEAFF. In DNA, the CDR3 is TGTGCCAGCAGCCAATCCCGGACAGTAATTGAAGCTTTCTTT.

The chain carries TRBV4-1 and TRBJ1-4, with TRBD1 as a possible D gene (5 bases). Trimming removed 3 bases from V and 0 bases from J, with 5 bases in between. Germline CDR1 reads MGHRA; CDR2 reads YSYEKL. The CDR3 runs to 14 residues. The CDR3 protein is CASSQGATNEKLFF. For the CDR3, the DNA is TGCGCCAGCAGCCAGGGGGCAACTAATGAAAAACTGTTTTTT.